This entry features one T cell receptor (beta chain) sequence. The data stem from a study of low-dose radiotherapy and immunotherapy resistance in tumors. V lost 4 bases, J lost 2 bases, and 13 bases stayed unmatched. The germline CDR1 and CDR2 sequences are MDHEN and SYDVKM. The CDR3 runs to 19 residues. Primers used for first-strand cDNA, a TRAV- and TRBV-specific set, covered both alpha and beta chains. PCR amplification of the TCRs was performed with Phusion for 20 PCR cycles, and it relied on a constant-region primer together with a V-primer adapter. Each CDR3 protein is one row after TCRdb ran MiXCR on the reads. This sample yields tens of thousands of distinct CDR3 sequences, of which 25% to 30% are seen a single time; roughly a tenth belongs to the top ten. Specified time point: after trial treatment. Indicated treatment: LDRT plus nivolumab, ipilimumab, low-dose cyclophosphamide and aspirin (RACIN trial).

This receptor was taken from a male donor with prostate cancer. The material sequenced was PBMCs, taken after low-dose radiotherapy plus immunotherapy. V usage is TRBV28 and J usage is TRBJ2-1, with 11 bases lining up with TRBD2. CDR3 bases: TGTGCCAGCAGTTCCCAATCCTTAATAGCGGGAGGGGCCTACAATGAGCAGTTCTTC. Its protein is CASSSQSLIAGGAYNEQFF.